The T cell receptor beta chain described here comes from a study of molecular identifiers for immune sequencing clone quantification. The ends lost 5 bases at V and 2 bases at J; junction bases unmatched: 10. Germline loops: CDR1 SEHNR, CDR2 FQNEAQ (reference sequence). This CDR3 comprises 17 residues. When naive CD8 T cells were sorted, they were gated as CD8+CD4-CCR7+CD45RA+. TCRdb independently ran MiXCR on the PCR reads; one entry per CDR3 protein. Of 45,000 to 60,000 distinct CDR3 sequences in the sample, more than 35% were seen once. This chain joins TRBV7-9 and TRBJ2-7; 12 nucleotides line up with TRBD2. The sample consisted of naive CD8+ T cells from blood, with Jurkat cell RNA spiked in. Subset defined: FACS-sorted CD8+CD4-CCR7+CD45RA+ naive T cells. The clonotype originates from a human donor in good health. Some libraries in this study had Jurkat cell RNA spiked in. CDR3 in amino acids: CASSPPTSGRRTYEQYF. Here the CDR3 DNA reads TGTGCCAGCAGCCCTCCCACTAGCGGGAGGCGAACCTACGAGCAGTACTTC.